This T cell receptor (beta chain) stems from a study of PD-1 blockade in classical Hodgkin lymphoma. Study overall: Nivolumab dosed at 3 mg/kg went to patients intravenously every 2 weeks.

CDR1 is LNHDA, CDR2 SQIVND, per germline (reference sequence). V was clipped by 4 bases and J by 6 bases; unmatched bases: 3. This CDR3 region has 14 residues. Patients all relapsed after autologous stem cell transplantation, and there was variation in brentuximab vedotin exposure. Overall study results and limits: Similar baseline diversity was found in complete responders and newly diagnosed patients.

Produced via immunoSEQ multiplex PCR; TCRdb's table is partial and in-frame only. The sample includes nearly 100,000 clones, 65% to 85% of them seen just once. Details on this clone: Its antigen remains unidentified.

This receptor was obtained from a human donor with classical Hodgkin lymphoma. This chain connects TRBV19 to TRBJ2-2; 9 bases line up with TRBD2. This specimen consisted of peripheral blood mononuclear cells (PBMCs), obtained at baseline. CDR3 sequence reads: CASSRGLAAGELFF. In DNA, the CDR3 is TGTGCCAGTAGTAGGGGACTAGCAGCCGGGGAGCTGTTTTTT.